Listed here are 5 T cell receptor beta chains from one sample, sequenced in a study of technical replicates of blood from several donors. Sequencing used immunoSEQ multiplex PCR; TCRdb keeps in-frame clones, though not all of them. Among tens of thousands of clones listed, 95% to 98% were seen once. Sequenced input: T cells isolated from PBMCs. These receptors were collected from a human donor in good health.

V usage is TRBV11-3 and J usage is TRBJ2-1; TRBD2 agrees at 15 bases. The CDR3 covers 17 residues. Germline CDR1 SGHNT, CDR2 YENEEA. The ends lost 5 bases at V and 9 bases at J; junction bases unmatched: 11. CDR3 residues: CASSRGLAGGQAGEQFF. The CDR3 coding sequence is TGTGCCAGCAGCCGAGGACTAGCGGGAGGGCAGGCCGGTGAGCAGTTCTTC.

CDR3 in amino acids: CASRRTVLGYGYTF. The CDR3 region has the DNA TGTGCCAGCAGACGGACGGTACTAGGCTATGGCTACACCTTC. The V gene is TRBV28, the J gene TRBJ1-2, with no clear D. Trimming pared 6 bases from V and 4 bases from J, leaving 15 bases between. The germline V gene has CDR1 MDHEN and CDR2 SYDVKM. The CDR3 contains 14 residues.

This clone was counted a single time. The chain recombines TRBV25-1 with TRBJ1-2; 7 nucleotides agree with TRBD1. Germline V gene lookup returns CDR1 MGHDK and CDR2 SYGVNS. The trim removed 4 bases at V and 4 bases at J, leaving 6 bases unmatched. This CDR3 has 14 amino acids. The CDR3 protein is CASSGLTGIYGYTF. CDR3 DNA: TGTGCCAGCAGTGGGTTGACAGGGATCTATGGCTACACCTTC.

V and J are TRBV20-1 and TRBJ2-1; the D gene is possibly TRBD1 (6 bases). The CDR3 runs 11 residues. V dropped 3 bases and J dropped 9 bases, with 9 bases sitting between them. Germline V lookup: CDR1 DFQATT, CDR2 SNEGSKA (reference sequence). DNA for the CDR3: TGCAGTGCTAGGGACAGCCTTGAGCAGTTCTTC. Protein sequence: CSARDSLEQFF.

This chain uses TRBV2 with TRBJ1-1; TRBD1 matches at 7 bases. Trimming removed 6 bases from V and 4 bases from J; junction bases left unmatched: 5. Germline V CDR1 and CDR2: SNHLY, FYNNEI. The CDR3 has 13 residues. The CDR3: CASSFQGGTEAFF. For the CDR3, the DNA is TGTGCCAGCAGCTTCCAGGGGGGCACTGAAGCTTTCTTT.